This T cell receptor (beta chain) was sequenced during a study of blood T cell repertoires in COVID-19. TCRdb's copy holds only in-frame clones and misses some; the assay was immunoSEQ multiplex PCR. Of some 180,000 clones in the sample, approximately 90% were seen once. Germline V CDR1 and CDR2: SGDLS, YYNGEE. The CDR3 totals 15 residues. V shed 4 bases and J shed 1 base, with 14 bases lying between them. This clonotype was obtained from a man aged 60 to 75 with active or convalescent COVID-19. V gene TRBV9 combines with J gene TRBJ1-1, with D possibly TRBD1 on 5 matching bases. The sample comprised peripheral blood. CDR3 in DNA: TGTGCCAGCAGCCCCCGACAGTATCCGAACACTGAAGCTTTCTTT. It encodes CASSPRQYPNTEAFF.